The source of this TCR beta chain is a study of CD8 T cells in ankylosing spondylitis. Each TCR beta library was made by quantitative 5'-RACE that incorporated molecular barcodes. TCRdb called the 5' RACE reads again in MiXCR, with one record for every CDR3 protein. Of more than 150,000 distinct CDR3 sequences listed, 13% are singletons. This clonotype has ten or more counts. Its antigen is currently unknown. Findings and limits, study-wide: Among TCR beta sequences, a motif of eight or nine highly homologous variants appeared characteristic of ankylosing spondylitis blood. In peripheral blood, disease-linked CD8+ clones occurred at relatively low frequencies.

Germline V gene data show CDR1 as DFQATT and CDR2 as SNEGSKA (reference sequence). The V gene end was trimmed by 6 bases and the J gene end by 5 bases; junction bases not matched to a gene: 3. The CDR3 contains 13 residues. Sequenced input: blood, either unsorted or a sorted T cell fraction (not recorded which). The TCR was taken from a female donor with ankylosing spondylitis or in good health (not recorded which). The J gene is TRBJ2-3, the V gene TRBV20-1, with 12 bases identical to TRBD2. The CDR3 region is CSALAGGGDTQYF. DNA for the CDR3: TGCAGTGCCCTAGCGGGAGGGGGAGATACGCAGTATTTT.